The rows below give T cell receptor beta chains drawn from one sample of a study of patients and donors after allogeneic stem cell transplantation. TCRdb independently ran MiXCR on the RT-PCR reads; one entry per CDR3 protein. The repertoire consists of roughly 960,000 distinct CDR3 sequences, with 15% to 20% occurring once and the leading ten covering around 6%. Sequences were obtained from blood, either unsorted or a sorted T cell fraction (not recorded which). The receptors were sampled from a human donor who was either an allogeneic HSCT recipient or a stem cell or donor lymphocyte infusion donor (not recorded which). It is not recorded whose cells these are; they may come from a transplant donor. Each CDR3 is given with its conserved first and last residue. D genes are given only for firm matches. Clone size is given for some rows only: seen once, a few or many times, or a class if the clone is expanded.

TRBJ2-7	NA	NA	TRBV27	CASSLLGDSYEQYF	TGTGCCAGCAGTTTACTGGGCGACTCCTACGAGCAGTACTTC
TRBJ2-7	NA	once	TRBV30	CARGQRDHEQYF	TGTGCCCGGGGACAAAGGGACCACGAGCAGTACTTC
TRBJ1-2	TRBD1	few	TRBV5-1	CASSYRGQGISGYTF	TGCGCCAGCAGCTACCGGGGACAGGGGATAAGTGGCTACACCTTC
TRBJ2-7	NA	many	TRBV20-1	CSGFREAYEQYF	TGCAGCGGGTTTCGGGAAGCCTACGAGCAGTACTTC
TRBJ1-5	NA	many	TRBV2	CASSVGVNQPQHF	TGTGCCAGCAGTGTGGGGGTCAATCAGCCCCAGCATTTT
TRBJ1-2	TRBD1	NA	TRBV2	CASVSGGTGLSNYGYTF	TGTGCCAGCGTCTCCGGGGGGACAGGGCTCTCTAACTATGGCTACACCTTC
TRBJ1-1	NA	NA	TRBV12-3/TRBV12-4	CASSLLSGVGLAFF	TGTGCCAGCAGTTTATTGTCCGGGGTCGGGTTAGCTTTCTTT
TRBJ2-1	NA	few	TRBV2	CASTEGSTPYNEQFF	TGTGCCAGCACCGAAGGCTCCACCCCCTACAATGAGCAGTTCTTC
TRBJ2-2	TRBD2	NA	TRBV12-3/TRBV12-4	CASDLAGVHTGELFF	TGTGCCAGCGACCTAGCGGGAGTTCACACCGGGGAGCTGTTTTTT
TRBJ2-7	TRBD1	few	TRBV7-9	CASSQSWTGGEQYF	TGTGCCAGCAGCCAGAGCTGGACAGGGGGCGAGCAGTACTTC
TRBJ1-6	TRBD1	few	TRBV20-1	CSARPPQGIRSPLHF	TGCAGTGCTAGACCCCCACAGGGGATTCGTTCACCCCTCCACTTT
TRBJ1-2	NA	NA	TRBV15	CATSRAYQEVSFGGYTF	TGTGCCACCAGCAGAGCCTACCAGGAGGTGTCATTTGGTGGCTACACCTTC
TRBJ2-1	NA	many	TRBV12-3/TRBV12-4	CASSLMRGNEQFF	TGTGCCAGCAGTTTAATGAGGGGGAATGAGCAGTTCTTC
TRBJ2-3	TRBD2	few	TRBV30	CAWSVPSGYTDTQYF	TGTGCCTGGAGTGTCCCTAGCGGGTACACAGATACGCAGTATTTT
TRBJ2-2	TRBD2	NA	TRBV7-8	CASSFRRLAGSWTGELFF	TGTGCCAGCAGCTTCCGTCGTCTAGCGGGGAGTTGGACCGGGGAGCTGTTTTTT
TRBJ1-6	NA	NA	TRBV5-1	CASSTSGRSSYNSPLHF	TGCGCCAGCAGCACCTCCGGACGGAGCTCCTATAATTCACCCCTCCACTTT
TRBJ2-1	NA	few	TRBV7-7	CASSPLDEMLGYNEQFF	TGTGCTAGCAGCCCCCTTGATGAGATGTTGGGTTACAATGAGCAGTTCTTC
TRBJ2-2	NA	few	TRBV3-1	CASSQALGSGTGELFF	TGTGCCAGCAGCCAAGCACTAGGCTCGGGCACCGGGGAGCTGTTTTTT
TRBJ1-2	NA	NA	TRBV4-3	CASSQGRGINGYTF	TGCGCCAGCAGCCAAGGCCGGGGGATCAATGGCTACACCTTC
TRBJ1-1	NA	NA	TRBV6-1	CASSGRAKNTEAFF	TGTGCCAGCAGTGGTCGGGCCAAGAATACTGAAGCTTTCTTT
TRBJ2-7	NA	NA	TRBV4-1	CASSQRTLRHEQYF	TGCGCCAGCAGCCAACGGACCCTTCGCCACGAGCAGTACTTC
TRBJ1-2	NA	NA	TRBV6-5	CASSYNGRRQANYGYTF	TGTGCCAGCAGTTACAACGGCAGGCGACAAGCTAACTATGGCTACACCTTC
TRBJ1-1	NA	few	TRBV24-1	CATRQDWDTEAFF	TGTGCCACCCGACAGGATTGGGACACTGAAGCTTTCTTT
TRBJ1-1	NA	few	TRBV5-1	CASSLPLGTEAFF	TGCGCCAGCAGTTTACCTCTGGGCACTGAAGCTTTCTTT
TRBJ2-7	TRBD1	NA	TRBV7-9	CASTLRDRVEEQYF	TGTGCCAGCACCCTAAGGGACAGGGTTGAGGAGCAGTACTTC
TRBJ2-5	NA	NA	TRBV12-3/TRBV12-4	CASRPSPRAEETQYF	TGTGCCAGCAGACCCTCCCCGAGGGCCGAAGAGACCCAGTACTTC
TRBJ2-3	NA	many	TRBV12-3/TRBV12-4	CASSLTRATDTQYF	TGTGCCAGCAGTTTAACCAGGGCTACAGATACGCAGTATTTT
TRBJ1-5	NA	NA	TRBV6-5	CASSYSQGTNQPQHF	TGTGCCAGCAGTTACTCGCAAGGGACCAATCAGCCCCAGCATTTT
TRBJ2-1	TRBD1	few	TRBV27	CASSFLGQGPVEQFF	TGTGCCAGCAGTTTTTTGGGACAGGGCCCGGTCGAGCAGTTCTTC
TRBJ1-3	NA	NA	TRBV12-3/TRBV12-4	CASSRRVQSSGNTIYF	TGTGCCAGCAGCCGGCGGGTTCAGAGCTCTGGAAACACCATATATTTT
TRBJ2-7	NA	NA	TRBV4-1	CASSHIRAEQYF	TGCGCCAGCAGCCATATCAGGGCCGAGCAGTACTTC
TRBJ2-2	TRBD2	NA	TRBV12-3/TRBV12-4	CASSSLAGENTGELFF	TGTGCCAGCAGTTCTCTAGCGGGAGAGAACACCGGGGAGCTGTTTTTT
TRBJ1-2	TRBD1	NA	TRBV29-1	CSAKQGSANYGYTF	TGCAGCGCAAAACAGGGGTCAGCTAACTATGGCTACACCTTC
TRBJ2-3	NA	few	TRBV5-1	CASSLALGTTDTQYF	TGCGCCAGCAGCTTGGCCTTGGGGACGACAGATACGCAGTATTTT
TRBJ2-2	TRBD2	few	TRBV12-3/TRBV12-4	CASNPCGLAGGPWCTGELFF	TGTGCCAGCAACCCGTGCGGACTAGCGGGAGGGCCCTGGTGCACCGGGGAGCTGTTTTTT
TRBJ2-1	NA	many	TRBV12-3/TRBV12-4	CASTVGNSRNEQFF	TGTGCCAGTACAGTTGGGAATTCAAGGAATGAGCAGTTCTTC
TRBJ2-3	NA	few	TRBV18	CASSPQQGSNTQYF	TGTGCCAGCTCACCACAGCAGGGCTCGAATACGCAGTATTTT
TRBJ2-7	NA	NA	TRBV29-1	CSVVGTGWSEQYF	TGCAGCGTTGTGGGTACGGGGTGGAGCGAGCAGTACTTC
TRBJ2-1	TRBD2	few	TRBV20-1	CSASRGRENEQFF	TGCAGTGCTAGCCGAGGGAGGGAGAATGAGCAGTTCTTC
TRBJ1-2	NA	few	TRBV27	CASRGTYGYTF	TGTGCCAGCAGGGGCACCTATGGCTACACCTTC
TRBJ1-2	TRBD1	NA	TRBV13	CASSGRQGMGPTF	TGTGCCAGCAGCGGACGACAGGGGATGGGTCCCACCTTC
TRBJ2-4	NA	few	TRBV25-1	CASSDSGRSNIQYF	TGTGCCAGCAGTGACTCGGGACGATCAAACATTCAGTACTTC